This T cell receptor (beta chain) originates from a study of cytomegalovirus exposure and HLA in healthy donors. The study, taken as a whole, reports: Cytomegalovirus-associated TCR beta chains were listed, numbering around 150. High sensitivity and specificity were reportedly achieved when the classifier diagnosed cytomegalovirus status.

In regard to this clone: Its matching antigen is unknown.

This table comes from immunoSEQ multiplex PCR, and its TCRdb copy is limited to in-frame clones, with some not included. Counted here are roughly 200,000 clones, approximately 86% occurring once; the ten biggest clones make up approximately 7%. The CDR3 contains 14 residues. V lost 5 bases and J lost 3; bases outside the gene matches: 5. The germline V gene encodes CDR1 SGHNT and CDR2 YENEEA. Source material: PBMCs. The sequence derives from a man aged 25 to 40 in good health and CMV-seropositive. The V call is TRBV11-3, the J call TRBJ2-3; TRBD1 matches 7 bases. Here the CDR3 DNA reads TGTGCCAGCAGCCCAGGGGGTTCGACAGATACGCAGTATTTT. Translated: CASSPGGSTDTQYF.